The clone carrying this T cell receptor beta chain showed up just a few times. Its matching antigen is unknown. Unique molecular identifiers (one per individual cDNA molecule) were attached. TCRdb re-derived calls from the 5' RACE reads in MiXCR, one entry per CDR3 protein. The table includes some 77,000 distinct CDR3 sequences, roughly 9.4% detected once. Trimming cost V 2 bases and J 8 bases, with 18 bases left between them. CDR1 MNHEY and CDR2 SMNVEV come from the germline V gene (reference sequence). This CDR3 spans 15 amino acids. This specimen belongs to a study of early T cells in non-severe SARS-CoV-2 infection. The overall study: The sequenced material was bulk RNA from unsorted whole blood, and its chains were unpaired. General study points: Database matching using VDJdb favored anti-spike CD8 responses, with private and CD4 specificities left missing.

Input material: whole blood. The chain carries TRBV27 and TRBJ1-2; D possibly corresponds to TRBD1 (6 bases). The source is an adult who was a healthcare worker with PCR-confirmed SARS-CoV-2 infection or an uninfected control (not recorded which). This CDR3 is CASSLDRTVPEGYTF. CDR3 in DNA: TGTGCCAGCAGTTTAGATAGGACAGTCCCTGAGGGCTACACCTTC.